The rows below give T cell receptor beta chains drawn from one sample of a study of CD8 T cells in ankylosing spondylitis. One entry per CDR3 protein results from TCRdb running MiXCR on the 5' RACE reads. This table has hundreds of thousands of distinct CDR3 sequences, approximately 10% appearing once. Specimen: blood, either unsorted or a sorted T cell fraction (not recorded which). The receptors were gathered from a male donor with ankylosing spondylitis. The CDR3 runs from the conserved cysteine through the conserved F or W. A D gene is named only where the DNA matches it firmly. The listing skips clone size in some rows; elsewhere it reads once, few, many or a size class.

clone size,D gene,J gene,V gene,CDR3 DNA,CDR3 protein
.,.,TRBJ1-2,TRBV7-9,TGTGCCAGCAGCGCGGACGTACAGGGTAATGATGGCTACACCTTC,CASSADVQGNDGYTF
.,TRBD1,TRBJ2-7,TRBV13,TGTGCCAGCAGCTTAGAGACGATCAAAAGGACAGGGAAGAGATACGAGCAGTACTTC,CASSLETIKRTGKRYEQYF
many,.,TRBJ1-6,TRBV6-1,TGTGCCAGCGTATCATCAGCGGTAGGGGCACCCCTCCACTTT,CASVSSAVGAPLHF
few,TRBD2,TRBJ2-3,TRBV20-1,TGCAGTGCTAGAGTTAGGAGCGGGAGTGCAGATACGCAGTATTTT,CSARVRSGSADTQYF
many,.,TRBJ2-1,TRBV20-1,TGCAGTGCTAGAGATTCCCTCGGACTCAATGAGCAGTTCTTC,CSARDSLGLNEQFF
few,.,TRBJ1-2,TRBV28,TGTGCCAGCAGTTTCCTCGACCGGGGCTCGAATGGCTACACCTTC,CASSFLDRGSNGYTF
few,TRBD1,TRBJ1-1,TRBV20-1,TGCGCACAAGACAGGGTGGGGAACACTGAAGCTTTCTTT,CAQDRVGNTEAFF
.,TRBD1,TRBJ1-1,TRBV28,TGTGCCAGCAGGGGACAGCTTGAAGCTTTCTTT,CASRGQLEAFF
.,.,TRBJ2-5,TRBV6-2/TRBV6-3,TGTGCCAGCAGTCTCACCCGCAGTGAAGAGACCCAGTACTTC,CASSLTRSEETQYF
many,.,TRBJ2-1,TRBV29-1,TGCAGCGTTGTCGGGACCTCGTTTTCCTACAATGAGCAGTTCTTC,CSVVGTSFSYNEQFF
.,TRBD2,TRBJ2-7,TRBV4-2,TGTGCCAGCAGCCAAGATCTTGCGGGAGCCTCCTACGAGCAGTACTTC,CASSQDLAGASYEQYF
few,TRBD1,TRBJ2-7,TRBV10-3,TGTGCCATCAGTAGTGGGACAGGCTACGAGCAGTACTTC,CAISSGTGYEQYF
.,.,TRBJ2-2,TRBV24-1,TGTGCCACCAGTGGTAGCGGACTGAACACCGGGGAGCTGCTTTTT,CATSGSGLNTGELLF
.,TRBD2,TRBJ2-5,TRBV12-3/TRBV12-4,TGTGCCAGCAGTTTAGCGCGGGGGACTGTGAAATTAGAGACCCAGTACTTC,CASSLARGTVKLETQYF
many,TRBD1,TRBJ2-3,TRBV20-1,TGCAGTGCAACACAGGGGGGCACAGATACGCAGTATTTT,CSATQGGTDTQYF
few,.,TRBJ1-2,TRBV10-3,TGTGCCATCAGTGACAGGGATGTAAGCTATGGCTACACCTTC,CAISDRDVSYGYTF
few,TRBD2,TRBJ2-7,TRBV18,TGTGCCAGCTCACCATCCACTAGCGGGATTGAGGAGCAGTACTTC,CASSPSTSGIEEQYF
many,.,TRBJ2-5,TRBV29-1,TGCAGCGTTAGGTCTAGCAGAGCCCAAGAGACCCAGTACTTC,CSVRSSRAQETQYF
few,.,TRBJ2-7,TRBV20-1,TGCAGTGCTCTTGACGGGGGCCGTGACGAGCAGTACTTC,CSALDGGRDEQYF
many,TRBD2,TRBJ2-3,TRBV7-2,TGTGCCAGCAGCTTACAAGCGGGGGGCACAGATACGCAGTATTTT,CASSLQAGGTDTQYF
.,.,TRBJ1-5,TRBV28,TGTGCCAGCAGTTCCCACCCGGCAGGGTCCGATCAGCCCCAGCATTTT,CASSSHPAGSDQPQHF
few,.,TRBJ1-6,TRBV2,TGTGCCAGCATGCTATACCTTAATTCACCCCTCCACTTT,CASMLYLNSPLHF
few,TRBD1,TRBJ2-7,TRBV20-1,TGCAGTGCTCCCAACTCCGGGACAGGGGCCTACGAGCAGTACTTC,CSAPNSGTGAYEQYF
.,.,TRBJ2-1,TRBV5-5,TGTGCCAGCAGCTTGGGGCCAGGGAGTAATGAGCAGTTCTTC,CASSLGPGSNEQFF
.,.,TRBJ1-4,TRBV20-1,TGCAGTGCTAGAGATCGGGCCCTACAGCGAAAACTGTTTTTT,CSARDRALQRKLFF
few,TRBD2,TRBJ2-1,TRBV6-2/TRBV6-3,TGTGCCAGCAGCCCACGCGGGAGGAGGGCCTACAATGAGCAGTTCTTC,CASSPRGRRAYNEQFF
few,.,TRBJ2-5,TRBV4-2,TGTGCCAGCAGCCAAGTAATCGGAGCAGGGGCCCAAGAGACCCAGTACTTC,CASSQVIGAGAQETQYF
.,TRBD2,TRBJ2-3,TRBV5-5,TGTGCCAGCAGCATCCTAGCGGGAGATACGCAGTATTTT,CASSILAGDTQYF
few,.,TRBJ2-1,TRBV7-2,TGTGCCAGCAGCTTAGAGCTAAACCAACATGAGCAGTTCTTC,CASSLELNQHEQFF
.,TRBD2,TRBJ2-7,TRBV7-2,TGTGCCAGCAGCCAAACGCGGGGACTAGGCTACGAGCAGTACTTC,CASSQTRGLGYEQYF
few,TRBD1,TRBJ2-7,TRBV25-1,TGTGCCAGCAGTGTAGCAGGGGGCTACGAGCAGTACTTC,CASSVAGGYEQYF
.,.,TRBJ2-3,TRBV6-1,TGTGCCAGCAGTGAACGCGGGCTGCGCACAGATACGCAGTATTTT,CASSERGLRTDTQYF
many,TRBD2,TRBJ2-7,TRBV7-2,TGTGCCAGCAGCTTAGAGGGCGGGAGCTCCTACGAGCAGTACTTC,CASSLEGGSSYEQYF
.,.,TRBJ2-1,TRBV20-1,TGCAGTGCTAGGGCCCTGGGCGCCTCCTACAATGAGCAGTTCTTC,CSARALGASYNEQFF
few,.,TRBJ1-6,TRBV4-2,TGTGCCAGCAGCCAAGTTGTCGGCAGTACTGGGAATTCACCCCTCCACTTT,CASSQVVGSTGNSPLHF
.,.,TRBJ2-5,TRBV4-2,TGTGCCAGCAGCTATAAATGGGGGGATGCGGAGACCCAGTACTTC,CASSYKWGDAETQYF
.,.,TRBJ2-7,TRBV29-1,TGCAGCGTTGAGACAACTTCCTACGAGCAGTACTTC,CSVETTSYEQYF
.,.,TRBJ2-2,TRBV5-1,TGCGCCAGCAGCTTCATAACAGGGCTAGCCACCGGGGAGCTGTTTTTT,CASSFITGLATGELFF
few,TRBD1,TRBJ1-4,TRBV15,TGTGCCACCAGCGGCAGGGGGACTAATGAAAAACTGTTTTTT,CATSGRGTNEKLFF
.,.,TRBJ1-4,TRBV6-1,TGTGCCAGCAGCTCATTCCCGAGACTTAATGAAAAACTGTTTTTT,CASSSFPRLNEKLFF
few,.,TRBJ2-7,TRBV6-2/TRBV6-3,TGTGCCAGCAGTCAGAGGCCCGCAGGGAGCTCCTACGAGCAGTACTTC,CASSQRPAGSSYEQYF
few,.,TRBJ1-2,TRBV15,TGTGCCACCAGCAGAGGGGGAGGCTACACCTTC,CATSRGGGYTF
few,.,TRBJ1-1,TRBV29-1,TGCAGCCCTGAACGGAACACTGAAGCTTTCTTT,CSPERNTEAFF
few,.,TRBJ1-1,TRBV6-1,TGTGCCAGCATCACAGGGCCAGGGACTGAAGCTTTCTTT,CASITGPGTEAFF
few,TRBD2,TRBJ2-1,TRBV20-1,TGCAGTGCTAGTTCCAGCGGGAGGGCCTACAATGAGCAGTTCTTC,CSASSSGRAYNEQFF